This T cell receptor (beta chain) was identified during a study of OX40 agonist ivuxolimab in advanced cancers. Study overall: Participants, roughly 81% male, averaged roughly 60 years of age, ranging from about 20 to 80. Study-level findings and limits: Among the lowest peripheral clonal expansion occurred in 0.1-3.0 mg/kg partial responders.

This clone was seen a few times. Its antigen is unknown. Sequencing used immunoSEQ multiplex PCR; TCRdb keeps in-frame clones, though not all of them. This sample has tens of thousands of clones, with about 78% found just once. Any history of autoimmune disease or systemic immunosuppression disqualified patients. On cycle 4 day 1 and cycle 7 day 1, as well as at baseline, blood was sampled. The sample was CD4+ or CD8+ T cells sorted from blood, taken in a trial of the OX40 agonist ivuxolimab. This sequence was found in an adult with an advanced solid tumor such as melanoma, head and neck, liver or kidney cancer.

The CDR3: CASSLGETSTWGPQYF. As DNA, the CDR3 is TGTGCCAGCAGCTTGGGGGAGACTAGCACGTGGGGACCGCAGTACTTC. The V gene is TRBV5-6, the J gene TRBJ2-7, with TRBD2 matching over 7 bases. This CDR3 spans 16 amino acids. Germline-derived CDR1 and CDR2 are SGHDT and YYEEEE. With 0 bases clipped from V and 9 bases from J, the junction kept 15 bases outside the gene matches.